This TCR beta chain was sequenced for a study of blood T cell repertoires in COVID-19. Study-level background: T cells, B-cell-depleted T cells, or PBMCs provided the cDNA or gDNA that served as material.

This table comes from immunoSEQ multiplex PCR, and its TCRdb copy is limited to in-frame clones, with some not included. The sample includes about 52,000 clones, around 88% of them seen just once. Germline V gene data show CDR1 as MDHEN and CDR2 as SYDVKM. V shed 5 bases and J 1 base; nucleotides not matched to a gene: 5. The CDR3 loop spans 16 amino acids. The sequencing input was peripheral blood. J is TRBJ2-2 and V is TRBV28, with 9 bases fitting TRBD1. The TCR comes from a woman older than 75 with acute or convalescent COVID-19. CDR3 in amino acids: CASSTDRGLNTGELFF. The CDR3, as DNA: TGTGCCAGCAGTACGGACAGGGGTCTGAACACCGGGGAGCTGTTTTTT.